This TCR beta chain was sequenced for a study of T cell responses to AZD1222 COVID-19 vaccine. Findings and caveats of the study: Repertoires were collected only later (after the peak T cell response had occurred). Clonal diversity was possibly underestimated; the donors were predominantly white British and more often female. Baseline serostatus was positive in only six AZD1222 recipients. The study found vaccine-associated CD4 TCRs spanning spike, dominant at 160-218 and 743-854.

As concerns this clone: The antigen remains undetermined.

The trim removed 2 bases at V and 7 bases at J, leaving 7 bases unmatched. Germline CDR1 reads MNHEY; CDR2 reads SMNVEV (reference sequence). There are 15 residues in the CDR3. Sequencing used immunoSEQ multiplex PCR; TCRdb keeps in-frame clones, though not all of them. This table holds about 100,000 clones, around 85% found once. The source is an adult in good health. This chain connects TRBV27 to TRBJ1-5, with TRBD1 identical over 8 bases. This specimen was peripheral blood, taken on day 0 of AZD1222 vaccination. The CDR3 here is CASSLRTGFGQPQHF. CDR3 nucleotide sequence: TGTGCCAGCAGTTTAAGGACAGGGTTCGGGCAGCCCCAGCATTTT.